The rows below give T cell receptor beta chains drawn from one sample of a study of CD8 T cells in ankylosing spondylitis. TCRdb reprocessed the 5' RACE reads with MiXCR, giving one entry per CDR3 protein. The table has a few hundred thousand distinct CDR3 sequences, roughly 25% seen once. The source material was blood, either unsorted or a sorted T cell fraction (not recorded which). Every receptor here comes from a male donor with ankylosing spondylitis or in good health (not recorded which). CDR3s include the opening cysteine and the closing phenylalanine or tryptophan. The D gene is left open where the match is weak. Expanded clones get a size class; other rows say once, few or many, or leave the size out.

>TRBV6-6|-|-|TRBJ1-5
TGTGCCAGCAGTTACTCGACAGTCCTGCCCCAGCATTTT
CASSYSTVLPQHF
>TRBV20-1|-|TRBD1|TRBJ1-5
TGCAGTGCCAGCGTACCATGGGACAGGTATAGCAATCAGCCCCAGCATTTT
CSASVPWDRYSNQPQHF
>TRBV20-1|-|TRBD1|TRBJ2-7
TGCAGTGCTAGTGGGGGACAGGGGACGTACGAGCAGTACTTC
CSASGGQGTYEQYF
>TRBV20-1|few|-|TRBJ1-2
TGCAGTGCTAGACAGGGGAGTATTTATGGCTACACCTTC
CSARQGSIYGYTF
>TRBV20-1|few|-|TRBJ2-5
TGCAGTGCTCGCGAGGGGGGTGGAGAGACCCAGTACTTC
CSAREGGGETQYF
>TRBV12-3/TRBV12-4|-|TRBD2|TRBJ2-1
TGTGCCAGCAGTTTGAGTAGCGGGGGGTTCGATGAGCAGTTCTTC
CASSLSSGGFDEQFF
>TRBV10-3|-|-|TRBJ2-5
TGTGCCATCAGTGAGTCGTGGGACATACAAGAGACCCAGTACTTC
CAISESWDIQETQYF
>TRBV12-3/TRBV12-4|few|TRBD1|TRBJ1-2
TGTGCCAGCAGTACCAGGGGGCTGAGGTTTGACTACACCTTC
CASSTRGLRFDYTF
>TRBV20-1|few|TRBD1|TRBJ1-1
TGCAGTGCTAGAGATCAAGGGTCAGGGGGCGTGGGGAACACTGAAGCTTTCTTT
CSARDQGSGGVGNTEAFF
>TRBV12-3/TRBV12-4|many|TRBD1|TRBJ1-6
TGTGCCAGCAGTTCCGGGACAGGGGGAAATTCACCCCTCCACTTT
CASSSGTGGNSPLHF
>TRBV20-1|-|TRBD2|TRBJ2-1
TGCAGTGCGGAACAGCGGGGGCCCTACAATGAGCAGTTCTTC
CSAEQRGPYNEQFF
>TRBV7-9|-|-|TRBJ2-7
TGTGCCAGCAGCCCCCGCAGGGCATACGAGCAGTACTTC
CASSPRRAYEQYF
>TRBV9|-|-|TRBJ2-2
TGTGCCAGCAGCGTAGCGGGGATCGGGGAGCTGTTTTTT
CASSVAGIGELFF
>TRBV20-1|-|TRBD2|TRBJ2-5
TGCAGTGCTACGACACTAGCGGGGTTGGAGACCCAGTACTTC
CSATTLAGLETQYF
>TRBV11-3|many|TRBD2|TRBJ2-5
TGTGCCAGCAGCTTAGATGCTAGCGGGGTAGAGACCCAGTACTTC
CASSLDASGVETQYF
>TRBV20-1|-|-|TRBJ2-4
TGCAGTGCGGCGTCCGTCCTCGCGCACAAAAACATTCAGTACTTC
CSAASVLAHKNIQYF
>TRBV6-5|many|TRBD1|TRBJ1-4
TGTGCCAGCAGTTACGGGACAGCAGAGGAAAAACTGTTTTTT
CASSYGTAEEKLFF
>TRBV12-3/TRBV12-4|few|-|TRBJ2-1
TGTGCCAGCAGTTCGGGGGATGAGCAGTTCTTC
CASSSGDEQFF
>TRBV20-1|few|-|TRBJ1-6
TGCAGTGCTAGCAGCGGGACCTATAATTCACCCCTCCACTTT
CSASSGTYNSPLHF
>TRBV28|-|TRBD2|TRBJ2-1
TGTGCCAGCAGTGCGGGGGGGCGTAATGAGCAGTTCTTC
CASSAGGRNEQFF
>TRBV20-1|few|-|TRBJ2-1
TGCAGTTCCACCCCAGGAAACAATGAGCAGTTCTTC
CSSTPGNNEQFF
>TRBV5-1|many|TRBD1|TRBJ1-1
TGCGCCAGCAGCCCGAGGACAGGGAGGAGCACTGAAGCTTTCTTT
CASSPRTGRSTEAFF
>TRBV20-1|-|-|TRBJ2-2
TGCAGTGCTAGAGTTGTGGGGGCCCCGAACACCGGGGAGCTGTTTTTT
CSARVVGAPNTGELFF
>TRBV20-1|few|TRBD1|TRBJ1-5
TGCAGTGCTAGGGCGGACAGGGAACGGGGTCAGCCCCAGCATTTT
CSARADRERGQPQHF
>TRBV29-1|few|-|TRBJ1-5
TGCAGCGTTGGAGGACTAGGGGGGAATCAGCCCCAGCATTTT
CSVGGLGGNQPQHF
>TRBV3-1|many|TRBD2|TRBJ2-3
TGTGCCAGCAGCTTCGCCCCGACTAGCGGGGGGAATACGCAGTATTTT
CASSFAPTSGGNTQYF
>TRBV5-4|many|-|TRBJ1-1
TGTGCCAGCAGCTTGGACTTGCTTGGGGCTTTCTTT
CASSLDLLGAFF
>TRBV20-1|-|-|TRBJ2-2
TGCAGTGCTAGAGATACCGGGTCCCCGACCGGGGAGCTGTTTTTT
CSARDTGSPTGELFF
>TRBV6-5|many|-|TRBJ1-2
TGTGCCAGCAGTTTCCTCTCAGGGGACGGCTACACCTTC
CASSFLSGDGYTF
>TRBV20-1|many|-|TRBJ2-7
TGCAGTGCTCGTCGAGGAAGGGTAAACCACGAGCAGTACTTC
CSARRGRVNHEQYF
>TRBV10-2|-|TRBD2|TRBJ2-3
TGCGCCAGCTCGCCCAGCGGGGCCACAGATACGCAGTATTTT
CASSPSGATDTQYF
>TRBV4-1|many|-|TRBJ1-3
TGCGCCAGCAGCCCTCACAGCTCTGGAAACACCATATATTTT
CASSPHSSGNTIYF
>TRBV5-1|many|TRBD2|TRBJ2-5
TGTGCCAGCAGCTCAACTAGCGGCCAAGAGACCCAGTACTTC
CASSSTSGQETQYF
>TRBV7-9|many|-|TRBJ2-7
TGTGCCAGCAGCTTAGAGGGCGGGGTTACCTACGAGCAGTACTTC
CASSLEGGVTYEQYF
>TRBV15|many|-|TRBJ2-4
TGTGCCACCAGCAGCGGCGGTGAGAACATTCAGTACTTC
CATSSGGENIQYF
>TRBV5-1|many|-|TRBJ2-1
TGCGCCAGCAGCTCAACCCGGGGCAATGAGCAGTTCTTC
CASSSTRGNEQFF